This TCR beta chain originates from a study of identical twins. Concerning this clonotype itself: Its target is not known.

Findings and caveats of the study: A cross-sectional statistical analysis, not follow-up of the same donors, supported the conclusions. It was out-of-frame TCR alpha sharing in monozygotic twins that models underestimated. Weaker excess sharing between twins was seen in beta out-of-frame sequences.

Template switching added a universal primer site, and cDNA bore unique molecular identifiers. TCRdb reprocessed the 5' RACE reads via MiXCR and lists one record per CDR3 protein. The sample lists under 450,000 distinct CDR3 sequences; about a fifth were seen once. With 2 bases removed from V and 3 bases from J, the gap between germline ends came to 11 bases. CDR1 SGHRS and CDR2 YFSETQ come from the germline V gene. The CDR3 is made up of 15 amino acids. This TCR came from a man aged 45-65 years in good health. Sequenced: naive T cells sorted from blood. The gene calls are TRBV5-1 and TRBJ1-4; the D gene is possibly TRBD1 (5 bases). CDR3 residues: CASSLPGSANEKLFF. The CDR3 DNA sequence: TGCGCCAGCAGCTTACCAGGGAGCGCTAATGAAAAACTGTTTTTT.